A single T cell receptor (beta chain) is shown here with its context. The record originates from a study of blood T cell repertoires in COVID-19. Repertoires were generated with immunoSEQ multiplex PCR, while TCRdb's copy carries only in-frame clones and drops some. The table shows just under 40,000 clones, with around 87% occurring only once. CDR1 and CDR2 from the germline V gene are SGHKS and YYEKEE (reference sequence). V lost 4 bases to trimming and J lost 1 base, with 14 bases between them. The CDR3 has 15 residues. The chain combines TRBV5-5 with TRBJ1-2, with no clear D. The TCR originated in a man aged 50 to 59 with active or convalescent COVID-19. The sequencing input was peripheral blood. CDR3 DNA: TGTGCCAGCAGCCCTAGAAACATCCTTAACTATGGCTACACCTTC. It is translated as CASSPRNILNYGYTF. The full variable domain, with the rest looked up from reference TRBV5-5 and TRBJ1-2, is DAGVTQSPTHLIKTRGQQVTLRCSPISGHKSVSWYQQVLGQGPQFIFQYYEKEERGRGNFPDRFSARQFPNYSSELNVNALLLGDSALYLCASSPRNILNYGYTFGSGTRLTVV.